This T cell receptor beta chain stems from a study of blood T cell repertoires in COVID-19. Across the study: Collection of acute and convalescent COVID-19 samples took place in the United States, Italy and Spain.

Germline V lookup: CDR1 SSHAT, CDR2 FNYEAQ (reference sequence). Trimming shortened V by 5 bases and J by 4 bases, and 17 bases separated the two germline ends. This CDR3 contains 15 residues. Source study methods: Reference gene primer amplification in the assay estimated nucleated cell counts. Data came from immunoSEQ multiplex PCR; TCRdb stores just in-frame clones and leaves some out. V, J and clone size are those of that table, while D and trimming were read from the DNA. The table lists 300,000 to 350,000 clones, about 90% of them singletons. The material sequenced was peripheral blood. The J gene is TRBJ2-5, the V gene TRBV7-7; D remains unclear. The source of this sequence is a man in his late teens or twenties with active or convalescent COVID-19. Written as DNA, the CDR3 is TGTGCCAGCAGCCCAGCCCAAGCGCCATTAGAGACCCAGTACTTC. As protein: CASSPAQAPLETQYF.